This TCR beta chain was recovered during a study of T cells in Graves' hyperthyroidism and ophthalmopathy. Fresh 10 ml peripheral blood yielded PBMCs. This CDR3 contains 17 residues. The ends were cut back, 2 bases at V and 4 bases at J, with 20 bases in the middle. Researchers amplified the TCR beta CDR3 regions from RNA transcripts. With the HTBI primer set, the TCR CDR3 went through a first round of RT-PCR. TCRdb analysed the multiplex PCR reads with MiXCR anew, one entry per CDR3 protein. Altogether hundreds of thousands of distinct CDR3 sequences are present, roughly a quarter being singletons, with the ten largest covering approximately 11%. General study points: Among clonotypes expanded in thyroid above 0.001, most were also found in blood. For ophthalmopathy, model prediction preceded onset by a median about 6 months.

A note on this clonotype: Its antigen is unidentified.

The receptor was derived from a woman in her twenties or thirties with Graves' ophthalmopathy. The sequenced sample was blood. The rearrangement links TRBV12-3 or TRBV12-4 to TRBJ1-2, with D unclear. Written as DNA, the CDR3 is TGTGCCAGCAGTTTAACCCCCGTGTGGGGTGAGGGCTATGGCTACACCTTC. Amino acid sequence: CASSLTPVWGEGYGYTF.